These 31 T cell receptor beta chains were all obtained from the same sample, sequenced in a study of cytomegalovirus exposure and HLA in healthy donors. Repertoires were generated with immunoSEQ multiplex PCR, while TCRdb's copy carries only in-frame clones and drops some. The profile covers about 98,000 clones, with about 90% appearing a single time and approximately 6.3% taken by the ten largest. The sequenced material came from PBMCs. These receptors came from a man aged 18 to 29 in good health and CMV-seropositive.

The chain has TRBV2 and TRBJ2-3, with 11 bases identical to TRBD1. Looked up from germline, CDR1 is SNHLY and CDR2 is FYNNEI. The CDR3 loop spans 15 amino acids. Trimming cost V 7 bases and J 5 bases; bases outside gene matches: 8. The CDR3 DNA reads as TGTGCCAGCATTGGACAGGGGGCGACGGGAGATACGCAGTATTTT. Encoded protein: CASIGQGATGDTQYF.

This clone was recorded a few times. The chain carries TRBV5-6 and TRBJ1-1; 10 bases are shared with TRBD1. Germline V lookup: CDR1 SGHDT, CDR2 YYEEEE. The CDR3 is 14 amino acids. V was clipped by 4 bases and J by 3 bases; unmatched bases: 3. The CDR3 DNA is TGTGCCAGCAGCGGGGACAGGGGATACACTGAAGCTTTCTTT. This translates into CASSGDRGYTEAFF. Using reference TRBV5-6 and TRBJ1-1 for the parts outside the CDR3, the full variable domain is DAGVTQSPTHLIKTRGQQVTLRCSPKSGHDTVSWYQQALGQGPQFIFQYYEEEERQRGNFPDRFSGHQFPNYSSELNVNALLLGDSALYLCASSGDRGYTEAFFGQGTRLTVV.

This clone was found once. This chain joins TRBV6-1 and TRBJ2-7; a possible D gene is TRBD1 (6 bases). The germline V gene encodes CDR1 MNHNS and CDR2 SASEGT. The V gene lost 1 base and the J gene lost 2 bases, with 12 bases spanning the gap. The CDR3 totals 15 residues. Here the CDR3 DNA reads TGTGCCAGCAGTGAAGATGCAGGGGAAGCCTACGAGCAGTACTTC. It specifies CASSEDAGEAYEQYF.

The chain couples TRBV9 to TRBJ1-4; D is ambiguous. Between the trimmed V and J ends, which lost 0 bases and 8 bases, there was a span of 14 bases. Germline V gives CDR1 SGDLS, CDR2 YYNGEE. The CDR3 consists of 15 residues. DNA for the CDR3: TGTGCCAGCAGCGTAGGAGTCGGGGTTTGGGAAAAACTGTTTTTT. Translated: CASSVGVGVWEKLFF.

The V and J genes are TRBV27 and TRBJ2-5; 9 nucleotides line up with TRBD2. Trimming at V came to 5 bases and at J to 2 bases, leaving 6 bases not matched to a gene. This CDR3 contains 15 residues. Per germline, CDR1 MNHEY and CDR2 SMNVEV (reference sequence). CDR3 coding DNA: TGTGCCAGCAGTCTAGGGAGCGGGGGGCAAGAGACCCAGTACTTC. This gives the protein CASSLGSGGQETQYF.

The rearrangement uses TRBV5-1 and TRBJ2-1; perhaps TRBD1 as D (6 bases). The ends were cut back, 5 bases at V and 0 bases at J, with 9 bases in the middle. Germline CDR1 SGHRS, CDR2 YFSETQ. CDR3 length: 14 residues. In nucleotides, the CDR3 is TGCGCCAGCAGTCAGGGGAGCTCCTACAATGAGCAGTTCTTC. It encodes CASSQGSSYNEQFF.

This sequence joins TRBV11-3 and TRBJ2-5; 7 nucleotides line up with TRBD2. This CDR3 region has 16 residues. The germline gives CDR1 SGHNT, CDR2 YENEEA. V shed 2 bases, J shed 0 bases, and the junction held 6 bases outside the gene matches. CDR3 in DNA: TGTGCCAGCAGCTTATTTTGGGCGGGAGACCAAGAGACCCAGTACTTC. Its translation: CASSLFWAGDQETQYF.

The genes are TRBV5-4 and TRBJ2-1; 11 nucleotides line up with TRBD2. With 4 bases clipped from V and 4 bases from J, the junction kept 4 bases outside the gene matches. The V gene's germline CDR1 is SGHNT and CDR2 YYREEE (reference sequence). The CDR3 covers 15 residues. CDR3 bases: TGTGCCAGCAGCCTGGGACTAGCGGATTACAATGAGCAGTTCTTC. This sequence encodes CASSLGLADYNEQFF.

CDR3 region: CASSSRLNPETYEQYF. For the CDR3, the DNA is TGTGCCAGCAGCTCTAGACTAAATCCTGAAACCTACGAGCAGTACTTC. The rearrangement links TRBV11-3 to TRBJ2-7; D may be TRBD2 (5 bases). The CDR3 has 16 amino acids. The V and J ends lost 4 bases and 2 bases respectively, with 18 bases between them. Germline V CDR1 and CDR2: SGHNT, YENEEA.

The rearrangement uses TRBV19 and TRBJ2-7; 12 bases match TRBD2. In germline, CDR1 is LNHDA, CDR2 SQIVND (reference sequence). V lost 6 bases to trimming and J lost 6 bases; unmatched junction nucleotides: 6. This CDR3 region has 14 residues. DNA for the CDR3: TGTGCCAGTAGGTCTAGCGGGAGGGCCTTCGAGCAGTACTTC. Protein product: CASRSSGRAFEQYF.

This chain connects TRBV5-1 to TRBJ1-1, with 9 bases that match TRBD1. The germline CDR1 and CDR2 sequences are SGHRS and YFSETQ. The CDR3 loop spans 17 amino acids. J gave up 1 base and V 1 base, and 8 bases lay outside the gene matches. The CDR3: CASSLNRGPETNTEAFF. In nucleotides, the CDR3 is TGCGCCAGCAGCTTGAACAGGGGGCCCGAAACGAACACTGAAGCTTTCTTT.

The V call is TRBV4-3, the J call TRBJ2-7, with TRBD1 identical over 7 bases. CDR3 length: 14 residues. CDR1 is LGHNA, CDR2 YSLEER, per germline. V lost 1 base and J lost 6; bases outside the gene matches: 6. The chain's CDR3 is CASSQGQGDREQYF. In DNA form, the CDR3 reads TGCGCCAGCAGCCAAGGACAGGGAGACCGCGAGCAGTACTTC.

The V and J genes are TRBV7-2 and TRBJ2-1; 9 bases line up with TRBD2. Germline lookup yields CDR1 SGHTA and CDR2 FQGNSA. Losses at the gene ends were 6 bases for V and 0 bases for J; bases not matched to a gene: 0. The CDR3 consists of 14 residues. In DNA, the CDR3 is TGTGCCAGCAGTAGCGGGAGCTCCTACAATGAGCAGTTCTTC. Protein: CASSSGSSYNEQFF.

V gene TRBV28 combines with J gene TRBJ2-7; the match to TRBD2 covers 9 bases. V was clipped by 6 bases and J by 2 bases; unmatched bases: 11. CDR1 is MDHEN, CDR2 SYDVKM, per germline. The CDR3 sequence is 16 residues long. CDR3: CASSPTTTSGPYEQYF. The CDR3 DNA follows: TGTGCCAGCAGCCCAACTACGACTAGCGGACCCTACGAGCAGTACTTC.

J is TRBJ2-4 and V is TRBV5-1; 8 bases match TRBD1. Per the germline V gene, CDR1 is SGHRS and CDR2 is YFSETQ. This CDR3 comprises 17 residues. V was clipped by 4 bases and J by 0 bases; unmatched bases: 9. The CDR3 sequence is CASSVGQAPVAKNIQYF. The CDR3 DNA sequence: TGCGCCAGCAGCGTGGGACAGGCCCCTGTAGCCAAAAACATTCAGTACTTC.

This chain uses TRBV7-6 with TRBJ1-1; D not resolved. CDR1 is SGHVS and CDR2 is FNYEAQ in the germline V gene. The CDR3 has 13 amino acids. Trimming removed 1 base from V and 5 bases from J, with 8 bases in between. DNA of the CDR3: TGTGCCAGCAGCTTAGACCGGGGAACTGAAGCTTTCTTT. Amino acid sequence: CASSLDRGTEAFF.

The chain carries TRBV11-2 and TRBJ2-2; 8 bases line up with TRBD1. Per the germline V gene, CDR1 is SGHAT and CDR2 is FQNNGV. The CDR3 loop spans 17 amino acids. The V and J ends lost 1 base and 4 bases, in that order; junction bases with no gene match: 8. The CDR3: CASSLGAGGAFTGELFF. The CDR3 nucleotides are TGTGCCAGCAGCTTAGGGGCAGGGGGCGCGTTCACCGGGGAGCTGTTTTTT.

The V gene is TRBV7-9, the J gene TRBJ2-1; D gene uncertain. The germline V gene has CDR1 SEHNR and CDR2 FQNEAQ (reference sequence). V was cut by 3 bases and J by 5 bases, with 2 bases left in between. This CDR3 has 11 residues. The CDR3 region is CASSFDNEQFF. The CDR3 DNA reads TGTGCCAGCAGCTTCGACAATGAGCAGTTCTTC.

The rearrangement joins TRBV11-2 to TRBJ2-1; TRBD1 is a possible D gene (8 bases). CDR3 length: 14 amino acids. Between the trimmed V and J ends, which lost 5 bases and 8 bases, there was a span of 16 bases. CDR1 is SGHAT, CDR2 FQNNGV, per germline. This CDR3 reads CASSLNRGGDEQFF. The CDR3 DNA follows: TGTGCCAGCAGCCTCAACAGGGGGGGGGATGAGCAGTTCTTC.

This clone was recorded once. The chain links TRBV10-3 to TRBJ2-7, with D tentatively TRBD1 (5 bases). Germline CDR1 ENHRY, CDR2 SYGVKD. The CDR3 loop spans 15 amino acids. The V end was cut by 3 bases, the J end by 2 bases, with 14 bases between. The CDR3 DNA sequence: TGTGCCATCAGTGATCAGACCCAGGACACCTACGAGCAGTACTTC. Translation gives CAISDQTQDTYEQYF.

This chain links TRBV9 with TRBJ2-3; 9 bases map to TRBD2. Germline V CDR1 and CDR2: SGDLS, YYNGEE. The V segment lost 0 bases and the J segment 4 bases; nucleotides outside the gene matches: 9. The CDR3 sequence is 17 residues long. This CDR3 is CASSVDLAGGPADTQYF. CDR3 DNA sequence: TGTGCCAGCAGCGTAGATTTGGCGGGGGGGCCAGCAGATACGCAGTATTTT.

The gene calls are TRBV4-1 and TRBJ2-3, with 10 nucleotides matching TRBD2. V trimming: 3 bases; J trimming: 2 bases; junction bases outside the gene matches: 8. Germline CDR1 and CDR2: MGHRA and YSYEKL. The CDR3 is made up of 17 amino acids. In DNA, the CDR3 is TGCGCCAGCAGCCACCGTGGACTAGCGGATATCACAGATACGCAGTATTTT. Protein: CASSHRGLADITDTQYF.

V and J are TRBV28 and TRBJ2-5; D gene uncertain. Trimming pared 4 bases from V and 5 bases from J, leaving 29 bases between. Germline V CDR1 and CDR2: MDHEN, SYDVKM. The CDR3 consists of 19 residues. This CDR3 reads CASSWRLVGEALSRETQYF. The CDR3, as DNA: TGTGCCAGCAGTTGGAGATTAGTCGGAGAGGCTCTTTCTAGGGAGACCCAGTACTTC. The full variable domain, completed using reference TRBV28 and TRBJ2-5, is DVKVTQSSRYLVKRTGEKVFLECVQDMDHENMFWYRQDPGLGLRLIYFSYDVKMKEKGDIPEGYSVSREKKERFSLILESASTNQTSMYLCASSWRLVGEALSRETQYFGPGTRLLVL.

This rearrangement joins TRBV28 to TRBJ2-2; 7 bases line up with TRBD1. V trimming: 2 bases; J trimming: 5 bases; junction bases outside the gene matches: 5. Germline CDR1 reads MDHEN; CDR2 reads SYDVKM. This CDR3 region has 15 residues. The CDR3 DNA reads as TGTGCCAGCAGTTTAGAGGGGGCGTGGACCGGGGAGCTGTTTTTT. Its translation: CASSLEGAWTGELFF.

The rearrangement joins TRBV3-2 to TRBJ1-1. TRBV3-2 is marked as a pseudogene. CDR3 length: 8 amino acids. The CDR3 coding sequence is TGTGCCAGCAGCCAAGCCTCGTTC. As protein: CASSQASF.

The chain links TRBV19 to TRBJ2-2; D perhaps matches TRBD1 (6 bases). In germline, CDR1 is LNHDA, CDR2 SQIVND (reference sequence). V lost 6 bases and J lost 4, with 15 bases in between. This CDR3 spans 15 amino acids. For the CDR3, the DNA is TGTGCCAGTAGGGCTCAAACAGGGTTCACCGGGGAGCTGTTTTTT. This translates into CASRAQTGFTGELFF.

The V gene is TRBV29-1, the J gene TRBJ1-3; D may be TRBD1 (6 bases). Trimming took off 7 bases at V and 0 bases at J, with 10 bases between the two ends. Per germline, CDR1 SQVTM and CDR2 ANQGSEA. The CDR3 spans 13 residues. The CDR3 nucleotides read TGCAGCGGACAGGCCCCCTCTGGAAACACCATATATTTT. Translating it yields CSGQAPSGNTIYF.

The chain combines TRBV18 with TRBJ2-5; TRBD1 might be the D (6 bases). V was trimmed by 8 bases and J by 1 base, leaving 11 bases between them. There are 13 residues in the CDR3. Germline V gene sequence: CDR1 KGHSH, CDR2 LQKENI. CDR3 in amino acids: CASRGQLQETQYF. CDR3 coding DNA: TGTGCCAGCCGAGGACAGCTCCAAGAGACCCAGTACTTC.

The chain employs TRBV9 and TRBJ2-1; TRBD2 is a possible D gene (6 bases). V was shortened by 2 bases and J by 5 bases, with 17 bases between the two germline ends. The CDR3 loop spans 16 amino acids. From germline, CDR1 is SGDLS and CDR2 YYNGEE. Written as DNA, the CDR3 is TGTGCCAGCAGCGTTGTCGGGAGTGGGTCGAACAATGAGCAGTTCTTC. This gives the protein CASSVVGSGSNNEQFF.

V is TRBV9 and J is TRBJ2-1; 14 bases align to TRBD2. The CDR3 covers 17 residues. Germline V gives CDR1 SGDLS, CDR2 YYNGEE. V dropped 0 bases and J dropped 4; count of bases not matched to a gene: 3. CDR3 nucleotides: TGTGCCAGCAGCGTAGGACTAGCGGGGGGGCATTACAATGAGCAGTTCTTC. Translation: CASSVGLAGGHYNEQFF. The full variable domain, rest sourced from reference TRBV9 and TRBJ2-1, is DSGVTQTPKHLITATGQRVTLRCSPRSGDLSVYWYQQSLDQGLQFLIQYYNGEERAKGNILERFSAQQFPDLHSELNLSSLELGDSALYFCASSVGLAGGHYNEQFFGPGTRLTVL.

This rearrangement joins TRBV19 to TRBJ2-1; D unresolved. This CDR3 is built from 13 residues. Trimming took 5 bases from V and 7 from J, leaving 12 bases between them. Germline values: CDR1 LNHDA, CDR2 SQIVND (reference sequence). The CDR3: CASSRGVGNEQFF. CDR3 in DNA: TGTGCCAGTAGTCGTGGAGTTGGTAATGAGCAGTTCTTC.